This is a list of T cell receptor beta chains from one sample in a study of blood T cells in healthy people across ages. One entry per CDR3 protein, called by TCRdb with MiXCR from the 5' RACE reads. Altogether roughly 790,000 distinct CDR3 sequences are present, around 40% being singletons, with the ten largest covering around a fifth. Sequenced input: blood. The receptors come from a woman aged 60-70 years in good health. The CDR3 runs from the conserved cysteine through the conserved F or W. D genes are given only for firm matches. Not all rows give a size; the values are once, few, many and, for expanded clones, a class.

15	TRBV6-6	.	.	TRBJ2-7	CASRPNGGSSYEQYF	TGTGCCAGCAGACCCAACGGGGGAAGCTCCTACGAGCAGTACTTC
16	TRBV3-1	.	few	TRBJ2-6	CASSQDGGTGANVLTF	TGTGCCAGCAGCCAAGATGGTGGGACTGGGGCCAACGTCCTGACTTTC
14	TRBV5-1	.	.	TRBJ2-7	CASSVRQASHEQYF	TGCGCCAGCAGCGTAAGACAGGCATCCCACGAGCAGTACTTC
16	TRBV20-1	.	.	TRBJ2-7	CSARGLTSKSSYEQYF	TGCAGTGCTAGAGGCCTTACTAGTAAGAGCTCCTACGAGCAGTACTTC
15	TRBV20-1	TRBD1	few	TRBJ1-2	CSARDQTGGLYGYTF	TGCAGTGCTAGAGATCAAACAGGGGGCTTGTATGGCTACACCTTC
13	TRBV28	.	many	TRBJ2-1	CASTIAVFNEQFF	TGTGCCAGCACCATAGCGGTATTCAATGAGCAGTTCTTC
16	TRBV6-5	TRBD2	few	TRBJ2-1	CASRNLAGGTSNEQFF	TGTGCCAGCAGAAATCTAGCGGGAGGCACCTCCAATGAGCAGTTCTTC
17	TRBV23-1	TRBD1	.	TRBJ1-2	CASSPRGPQGAFYGYTF	TGCGCCAGCAGTCCCCGGGGCCCACAGGGGGCTTTCTATGGCTACACCTTC
14	TRBV12-3/TRBV12-4	.	.	TRBJ1-5	CASRHFDSNQPQHF	TGTGCCAGCAGGCACTTCGATAGCAATCAGCCCCAGCATTTT
16	TRBV20-1	TRBD2	.	TRBJ2-7	CSAKRSGRARPNEQYF	TGCAGTGCTAAGCGAAGCGGGAGGGCACGTCCCAACGAGCAGTACTTC
15	TRBV7-6	.	.	TRBJ1-3	CASSLDGGSGNTIYF	TGTGCCAGCAGCTTAGATGGCGGCAGCGGAAACACCATATATTTT
15	TRBV29-1	.	few	TRBJ1-5	CSVEVQEGRNQPQHF	TGCAGCGTTGAGGTCCAGGAAGGGCGCAATCAGCCCCAGCATTTT
13	TRBV20-1	.	.	TRBJ2-7	CSAREVDSYEQYF	TGCAGTGCTAGAGAGGTGGACAGCTACGAGCAGTACTTC
17	TRBV11-2	.	.	TRBJ1-4	CASSSAKRQRYNEKLFF	TGTGCCAGCAGCTCCGCAAAGCGACAGAGGTATAATGAAAAACTGTTTTTT
19	TRBV28	.	.	TRBJ2-5	CASSYQQGRLAAKQETQYF	TGTGCCAGCAGTTACCAACAGGGACGACTAGCCGCTAAACAAGAGACCCAGTACTTC
16	TRBV7-9	TRBD2	.	TRBJ2-4	CASSDGTSGGKNIQYF	TGTGCCAGCAGCGACGGGACTAGCGGGGGCAAAAACATTCAGTACTTC
14	TRBV10-3	TRBD2	.	TRBJ2-5	CAISVGLGVGTQYF	TGTGCCATCAGTGTCGGACTAGGAGTGGGGACCCAGTACTTC
15	TRBV25-1	.	few	TRBJ2-3	CASSEYALRDDTQYF	TGTGCCAGCAGTGAATATGCCCTGCGTGACGATACGCAGTATTTT
15	TRBV6-6	TRBD1	.	TRBJ1-5	CASEQGTGRNQPQHF	TGTGCCAGCGAACAAGGGACAGGACGAAATCAGCCCCAGCATTTT
17	TRBV4-1	TRBD2	.	TRBJ2-3	CASSPGPDRGGQDTQYF	TGCGCCAGCAGCCCAGGGCCAGACCGGGGGGGCCAAGATACGCAGTATTTT
15	TRBV5-6	TRBD1	.	TRBJ1-1	CASSLRTGGNTEAFF	TGTGCCAGCAGCCTGCGGACAGGGGGGAACACTGAAGCTTTCTTT
16	TRBV7-3	.	few	TRBJ1-2	CASSLNGGGGYDGYTF	TGTGCCAGCAGCTTAAATGGGGGAGGGGGGTATGATGGCTACACCTTC
15	TRBV28	TRBD1	.	TRBJ2-3	CASSSPQGATDTQYF	TGTGCCAGCAGTTCCCCGCAGGGGGCGACAGATACGCAGTATTTT
16	TRBV2	.	.	TRBJ2-3	CASSLTDLKSTDTQYF	TGTGCCAGCAGTCTCACAGACTTGAAAAGCACAGATACGCAGTATTTT
16	TRBV4-3	TRBD2	.	TRBJ2-3	CASSQVSGRGTDTQYF	TGCGCCAGCAGCCAAGTCAGCGGGAGAGGGACAGATACGCAGTATTTT
15	TRBV7-3	TRBD1	.	TRBJ2-4	CASSLTMDRGDIQYF	TGTGCCAGCAGCTTAACTATGGACAGGGGGGACATTCAGTACTTC